The 11 T cell receptor beta chains below were found in one sample sequenced in a study of T cells in Graves' hyperthyroidism and ophthalmopathy (dated by TCRdb to between 2017 and 2020). Libraries were made using multiplex PCR. The listed sequencing device is Illumina HiSeq 2000. Amplification of TCR beta CDR3 regions was carried out from RNA transcripts. A first-round RT-PCR of the TCR CDR3 used the HTBI primer set with the Qiagen OneStep RT-PCR kit. The public sequencing data were trimmed at Q25 with fastp and processed into clonotypes with MiXCR by TCRdb, which kept only in-frame beta chains. For every CDR3 protein sequence, its rows merge into one entry that carries the most common genes and DNA. This sample lists a few hundred thousand distinct CDR3 sequences; 17% were detected once. Over 45% of the sample is in the top ten clones. The specimen was blood. Every receptor here comes from a woman in her forties or fifties with Graves' hyperthyroidism.

This clonotype was recorded at least ten times. The chain combines TRBV3-1 with TRBJ1-2, with a tentative D call TRBD1 (6 bases). V shed 3 bases and J shed 2 bases, with 10 bases lying between them. Germline V gene data show CDR1 as LGHDT and CDR2 as YNNKEL (reference sequence). The CDR3 contains 14 residues. The CDR3 region has the DNA TGTGCCAGCAGCCAGGGGGCGTCGAACTATGGCTACACCTTC. Translation gives CASSQGASNYGYTF.

A few counts support this clonotype. At one boundary the junction diverges from the germline segment, which might be a read error. The rearrangement links TRBV12-3 or TRBV12-4 to TRBJ2-7; 9 bases fit TRBD2. The CDR3 covers 14 residues. DNA of the CDR3: TGTGCCAGCAGTCTAGCGGGACGGACCTACGAGCAGTACTTC. Encoded protein: CASSLAGRTYEQYF.

This clonotype was counted many times. The V gene is TRBV2, the J gene TRBJ2-5, with D possibly called TRBD1 or TRBD2 (5 bases each). This CDR3 has 13 amino acids. Germline loops: CDR1 SNHLY, CDR2 FYNNEI. Trimming left V 7 bases short and J 3 bases short, with 12 bases between. The CDR3 DNA sequence: TGTGCCAGCATTTGGCAGGGAGAAGAGACCCAGTACTTC. It yields the protein CASIWQGEETQYF. Full variable domain (outside the CDR3, taken from reference TRBV2 and TRBJ2-5): EPEVTQTPSHQVTQMGQEVILRCVPISNHLYFYWYRQILGQKVEFLVSFYNNEISEKSEIFDDQFSVERPDGSNFTLKIRSTKLEDSAMYFCASIWQGEETQYFGPGTRLLVL.

Many counts were recorded for this clonotype. V is TRBV3-1 and J is TRBJ1-2; 8 nucleotides match TRBD1. This CDR3 is built from 14 residues. Germline V lookup: CDR1 LGHDT, CDR2 YNNKEL (reference sequence). Trimming took 5 bases from V and 5 from J; bases not matched to a gene: 7. The CDR3: CASSRQGMGYGYTF. The DNA for the CDR3 is TGTGCCAGCAGCAGACAGGGGATGGGGTATGGCTACACCTTC.

This clonotype was recorded at least ten times. The chain has TRBV10-3 and TRBJ2-7; D is undetermined. V lost 1 base, J lost 2 bases, and 12 bases lay in between. The CDR3 extends over 15 amino acids. Germline values: CDR1 ENHRY, CDR2 SYGVKD. The CDR3 loop reads CAISEWASEAYEQYF. The DNA for the CDR3 is TGTGCCATCAGTGAGTGGGCCAGCGAAGCCTACGAGCAGTACTTC.

Only a few counts were recorded for this clonotype. The J gene is TRBJ1-6, the V gene TRBV4-1; no clear D. V was clipped by 0 bases and J by 10 bases, with 4 bases between them. The CDR3 has 12 amino acids. Germline V CDR1 and CDR2: MGHRA, YSYEKL. CDR3 amino acids: CASSQDWSPLHF. In nucleotides, the CDR3 is TGCGCCAGCAGCCAAGATTGGTCACCCCTCCACTTT.

This clonotype was counted only a few times. The J gene is TRBJ1-3, the V gene TRBV5-8; D remains unclear. Between the trimmed V and J ends, which lost 7 bases and 4 bases, there was a span of 18 bases. The CDR3 totals 15 residues. The germline gives CDR1 SGHTS, CDR2 YDEGEE. The CDR3: CASGLLGSGGNTIYF. CDR3 nucleotide sequence: TGTGCCAGCGGACTCCTCGGGTCCGGGGGAAACACCATATATTTT.

This clonotype was picked up many times. The chain joins TRBV28 to TRBJ2-1, with 7 bases lining up with TRBD2. CDR1 and CDR2 (germline): MDHEN, SYDVKM. The CDR3 is made up of 15 amino acids. V was pared by 8 bases and J by 8 bases, with 15 bases of the junction left unmatched. The DNA of the CDR3 is TGTGCCAGCCTAAGGGCGGCTAGCGGTGGCCATGAGCAGTTCTTC. Amino acids: CASLRAASGGHEQFF.

The gene calls are TRBV2 and TRBJ1-1, with unresolved D. The CDR3 spans 16 residues. V lost 6 bases and J 0 bases, leaving 17 bases between the germline ends. Per the germline V gene, CDR1 is SNHLY and CDR2 is FYNNEI. This CDR3 is CASSSDGFGLNTEAFF. CDR3 DNA: TGTGCCAGCAGCTCCGACGGGTTCGGCTTGAACACTGAAGCTTTCTTT.

This clonotype was counted at least ten times. The chain has TRBV7-9 and TRBJ2-1, with 9 nucleotides matching TRBD1. This CDR3 has 16 residues. In germline, CDR1 is SEHNR, CDR2 FQNEAQ (reference sequence). V was pared by 1 base and J by 3 bases, with 4 bases of the junction left unmatched. The CDR3 DNA follows: TGTGCCAGCAGCTTAGTTACAGGGGGCCACTACAATGAGCAGTTCTTC. This sequence encodes CASSLVTGGHYNEQFF.

The chain is built from TRBV19 and TRBJ1-4; no reliable D call. V was shortened by 4 bases and J by 0 bases, with 12 bases between the two germline ends. The CDR3 totals 16 residues. Per germline, CDR1 LNHDA and CDR2 SQIVND (reference sequence). In DNA form, the CDR3 reads TGTGCCAGTAGTAAAGGGAAATTCGCAACTAATGAAAAACTGTTTTTT. It codes for CASSKGKFATNEKLFF.